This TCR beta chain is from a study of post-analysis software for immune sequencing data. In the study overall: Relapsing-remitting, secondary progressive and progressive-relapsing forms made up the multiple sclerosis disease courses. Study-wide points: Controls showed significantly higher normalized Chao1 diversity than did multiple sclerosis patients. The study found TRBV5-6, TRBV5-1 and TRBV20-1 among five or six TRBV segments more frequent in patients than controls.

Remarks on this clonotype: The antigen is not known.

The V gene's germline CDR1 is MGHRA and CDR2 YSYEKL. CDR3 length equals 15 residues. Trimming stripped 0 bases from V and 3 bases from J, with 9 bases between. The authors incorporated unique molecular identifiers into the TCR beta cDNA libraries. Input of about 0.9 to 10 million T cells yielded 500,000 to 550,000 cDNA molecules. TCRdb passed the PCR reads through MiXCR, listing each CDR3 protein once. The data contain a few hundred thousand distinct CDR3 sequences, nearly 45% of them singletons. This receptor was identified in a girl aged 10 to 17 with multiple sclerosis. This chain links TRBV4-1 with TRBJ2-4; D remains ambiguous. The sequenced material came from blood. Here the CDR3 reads CASSQEYSGKNIQYF. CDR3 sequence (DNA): TGCGCCAGCAGCCAAGAATACAGTGGCAAAAACATTCAGTACTTC.